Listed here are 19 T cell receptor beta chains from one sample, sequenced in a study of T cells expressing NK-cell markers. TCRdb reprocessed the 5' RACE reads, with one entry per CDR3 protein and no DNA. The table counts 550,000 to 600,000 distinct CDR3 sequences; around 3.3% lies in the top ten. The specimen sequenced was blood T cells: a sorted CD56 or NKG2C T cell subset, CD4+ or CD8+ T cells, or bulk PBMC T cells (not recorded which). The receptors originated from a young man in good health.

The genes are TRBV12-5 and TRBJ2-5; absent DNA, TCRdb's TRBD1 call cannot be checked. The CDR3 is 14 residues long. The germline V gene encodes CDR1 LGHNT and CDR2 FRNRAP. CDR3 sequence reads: CASGGDREQETQYF.

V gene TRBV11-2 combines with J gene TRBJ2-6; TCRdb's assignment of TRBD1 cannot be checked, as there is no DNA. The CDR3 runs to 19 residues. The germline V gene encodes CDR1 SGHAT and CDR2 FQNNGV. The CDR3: CASSYPRGGITSGANVLTF.

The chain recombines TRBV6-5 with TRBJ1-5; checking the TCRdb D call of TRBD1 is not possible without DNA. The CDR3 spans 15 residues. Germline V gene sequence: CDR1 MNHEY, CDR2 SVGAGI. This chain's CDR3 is CASNYLGQNNQPQHF.

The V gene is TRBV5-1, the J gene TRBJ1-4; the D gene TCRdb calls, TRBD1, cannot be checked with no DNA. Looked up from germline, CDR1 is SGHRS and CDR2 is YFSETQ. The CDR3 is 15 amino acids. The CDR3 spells CASREIGSVNEKLFF.

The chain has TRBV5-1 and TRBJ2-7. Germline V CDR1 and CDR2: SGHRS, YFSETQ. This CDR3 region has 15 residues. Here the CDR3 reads CASSLALGASYEQYF.

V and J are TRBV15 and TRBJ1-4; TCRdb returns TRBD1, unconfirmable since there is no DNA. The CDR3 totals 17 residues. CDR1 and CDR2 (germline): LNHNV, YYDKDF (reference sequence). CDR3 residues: CATSRGKQGFMTEKLFF.

This CDR3 reads CASALSGTSYEQYF. The J gene is TRBJ2-7, the V gene TRBV2. CDR1 is SNHLY and CDR2 is FYNNEI in the germline V gene. The CDR3 is 14 residues long.

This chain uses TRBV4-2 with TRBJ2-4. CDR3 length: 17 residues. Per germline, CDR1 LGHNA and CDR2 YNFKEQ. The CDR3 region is CASSQAFGDLAKNIQYF.

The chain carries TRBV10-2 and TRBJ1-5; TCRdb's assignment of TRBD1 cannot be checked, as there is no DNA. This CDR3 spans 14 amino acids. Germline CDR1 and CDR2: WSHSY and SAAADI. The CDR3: CASNDRHSNQPQHF.

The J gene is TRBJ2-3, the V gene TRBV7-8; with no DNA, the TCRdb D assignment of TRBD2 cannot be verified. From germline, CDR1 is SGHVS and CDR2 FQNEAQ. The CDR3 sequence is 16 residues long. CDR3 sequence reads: CASSLGAGLAFDTQYF.

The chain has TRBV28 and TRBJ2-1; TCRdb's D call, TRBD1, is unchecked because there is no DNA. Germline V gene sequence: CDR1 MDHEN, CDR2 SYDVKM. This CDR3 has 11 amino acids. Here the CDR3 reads CASKAGNEQFF.

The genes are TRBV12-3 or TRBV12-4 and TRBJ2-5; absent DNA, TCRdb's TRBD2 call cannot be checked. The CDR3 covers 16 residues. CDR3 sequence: CASSQFGTSGTETQYF.

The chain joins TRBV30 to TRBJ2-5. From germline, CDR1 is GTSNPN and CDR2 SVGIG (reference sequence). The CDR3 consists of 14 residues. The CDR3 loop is CAWSVTSYQETQYF. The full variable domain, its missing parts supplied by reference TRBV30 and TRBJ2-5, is SQTIHQWPATLVQPVGSPLSLECTVEGTSNPNLYWYRQAAGRGLQLLFYSVGIGQISSEVPQNLSASRPQDRQFILSSKKLLLSDSGFYLCAWSVTSYQETQYFGPGTRLLVL.

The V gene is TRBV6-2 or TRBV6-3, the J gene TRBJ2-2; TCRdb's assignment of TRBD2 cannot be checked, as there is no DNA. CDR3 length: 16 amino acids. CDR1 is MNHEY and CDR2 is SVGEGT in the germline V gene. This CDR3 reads CASSRPRLADTGELFF.

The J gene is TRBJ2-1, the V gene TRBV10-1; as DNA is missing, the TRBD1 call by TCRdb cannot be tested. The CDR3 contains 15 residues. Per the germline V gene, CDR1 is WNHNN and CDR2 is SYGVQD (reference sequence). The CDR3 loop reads CASGRQASSYNEQFF.

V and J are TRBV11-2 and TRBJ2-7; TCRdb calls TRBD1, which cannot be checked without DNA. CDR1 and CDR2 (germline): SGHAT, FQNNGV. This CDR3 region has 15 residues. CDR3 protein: CASSKNRGSSYEQYF.

CDR3 sequence: CSVTPPRGDYEQYF. The J gene is TRBJ2-7, the V gene TRBV20-1; TCRdb's D call, TRBD1, is unchecked because there is no DNA. This CDR3 is built from 14 residues. CDR1 is DFQATT, CDR2 SNEGSKA, per germline (reference sequence).

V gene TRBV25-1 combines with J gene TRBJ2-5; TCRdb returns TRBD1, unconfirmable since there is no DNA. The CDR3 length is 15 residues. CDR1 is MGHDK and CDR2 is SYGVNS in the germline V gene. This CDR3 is CASSEPRGGQETQYF.

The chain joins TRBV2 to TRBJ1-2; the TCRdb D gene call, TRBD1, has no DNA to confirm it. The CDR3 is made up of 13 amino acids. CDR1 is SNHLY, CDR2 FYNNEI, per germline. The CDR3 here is CASVPNSNYGYTF.